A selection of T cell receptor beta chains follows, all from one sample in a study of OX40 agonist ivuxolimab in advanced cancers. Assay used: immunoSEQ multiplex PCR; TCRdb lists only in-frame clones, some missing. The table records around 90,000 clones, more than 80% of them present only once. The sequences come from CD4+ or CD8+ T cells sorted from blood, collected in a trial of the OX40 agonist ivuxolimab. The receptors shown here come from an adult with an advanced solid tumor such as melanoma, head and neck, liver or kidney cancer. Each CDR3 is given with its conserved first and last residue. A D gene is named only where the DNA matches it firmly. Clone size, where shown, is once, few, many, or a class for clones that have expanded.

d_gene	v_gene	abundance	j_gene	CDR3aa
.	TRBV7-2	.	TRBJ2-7	CASSLVRTAGGEQYF
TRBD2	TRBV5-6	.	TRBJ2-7	CASSRRFSGSYEQYF
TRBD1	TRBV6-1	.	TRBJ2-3	CASSEATGRGTDTQYF
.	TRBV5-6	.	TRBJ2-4	CASSLVRDLAKNIQYF
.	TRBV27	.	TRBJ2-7	CASSLGGLEQYF
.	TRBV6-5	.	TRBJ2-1	CASSYSWVAGGDEQFF
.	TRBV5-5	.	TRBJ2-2	CASSLYMSPTRGGELFF
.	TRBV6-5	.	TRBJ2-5	CASSYSGWETQYF
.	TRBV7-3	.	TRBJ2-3	CASSLAADTQYF
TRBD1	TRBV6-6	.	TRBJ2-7	CASKGTATYEQYF
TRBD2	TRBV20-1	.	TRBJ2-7	CLLGGGEQYF
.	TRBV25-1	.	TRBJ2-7	CATQGSSYEQYF
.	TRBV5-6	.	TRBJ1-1	CASSEPLVNTEAFF
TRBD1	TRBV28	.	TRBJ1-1	CASSQGTGTTEAFF
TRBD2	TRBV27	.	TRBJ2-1	CASSLNSREALSYNEQFF
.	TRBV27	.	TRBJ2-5	CASSLSTLRWETQYF
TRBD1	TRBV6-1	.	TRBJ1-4	CASSEARQGAGKLFF
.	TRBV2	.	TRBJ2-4	CASSEWGALAKNIQYF
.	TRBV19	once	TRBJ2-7	CASSMGGYEQYF
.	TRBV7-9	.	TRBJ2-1	CASWGPGNNYNNEQFF
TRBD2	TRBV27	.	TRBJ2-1	CASSFQREVDEQFF
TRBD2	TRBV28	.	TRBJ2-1	CASSLPITSGDQQFF
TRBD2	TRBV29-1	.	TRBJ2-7	CSVRLAALYEQYF
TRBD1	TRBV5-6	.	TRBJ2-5	CASSLWGTGAGETQYF
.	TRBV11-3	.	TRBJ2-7	CASSLGGPYEQYF
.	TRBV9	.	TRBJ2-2	CASSRSRITNTGELFF
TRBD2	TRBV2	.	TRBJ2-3	CASRGLAGGARGDTQYF
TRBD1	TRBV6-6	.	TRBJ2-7	CASRALTGVAEQYF
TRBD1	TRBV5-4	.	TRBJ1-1	CASSRTGDEAFF
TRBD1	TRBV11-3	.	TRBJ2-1	CASSPDRAFDEQFF
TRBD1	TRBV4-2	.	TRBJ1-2	CASSQDRGTGGFYGYTF
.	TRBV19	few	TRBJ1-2	CASSRPAENYGYTF
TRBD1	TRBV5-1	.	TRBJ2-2	CASSLARQGSTGELFF
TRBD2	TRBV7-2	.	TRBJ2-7	CASSLPGGISYEQYF
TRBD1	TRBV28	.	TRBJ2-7	CASSKGRTIRDREGYEQYF
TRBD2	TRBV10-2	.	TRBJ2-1	CASRSSGGNNEQFF
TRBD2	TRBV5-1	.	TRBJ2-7	CASSAGGEQYF
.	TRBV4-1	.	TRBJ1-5	CASSQEGIGNIHQPQHF
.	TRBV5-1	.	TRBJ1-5	CASSLRESNQPQHF
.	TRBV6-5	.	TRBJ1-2	CASSQDAADGYTF
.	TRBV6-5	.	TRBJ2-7	CASSDRGLNEQYF
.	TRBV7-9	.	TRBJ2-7	CASSSSGHVAYEQYF
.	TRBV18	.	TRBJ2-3	CASSPGGDTQYF
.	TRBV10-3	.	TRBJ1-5	CAISDLGGEGQPQHF
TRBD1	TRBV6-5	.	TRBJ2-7	CASRNTGGSYEQYF
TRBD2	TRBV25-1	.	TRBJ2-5	CASSGGGGEETQYF